The 28 T cell receptor beta chains below all came from one sample that was sequenced in a study of shared clonotypes between healthy human individuals. The assay was immunoSEQ multiplex PCR, and TCRdb's table has in-frame clones only and misses some. The sample consists of about 2.4 million clones, 80% to 95% of them appearing once. Sequencing used naive CD4+ T cells from PBMCs. Subset denoted: CD45RA+ positively selected. Receptors were obtained from a man between 18 and 29 years old in good health. Some clones in this sample may be carry-over from other donors' samples.

The gene calls are TRBV4-1 and TRBJ2-7; 7 bases are a match to TRBD2. Germline V gives CDR1 MGHRA, CDR2 YSYEKL. Unmatched junction bases numbered 13, after V lost 1 base and J lost 7 bases. The CDR3 totals 16 residues. The CDR3 here is CASSQAPWTSLGEQYF. As DNA, the CDR3 is TGCGCCAGCAGCCAAGCCCCCTGGACTAGTTTGGGGGAGCAGTACTTC.

The rearrangement uses TRBV21-1 and TRBJ2-1; the D call of TRBD2 is as the table states it, not checked on the DNA. TRBV21-1 is a pseudogene. The CDR3 covers 15 residues. The CDR3 protein is CASMDLAGSYNEQFF. The CDR3 DNA is TGTGCCAGCATGGATTTAGCGGGATCCTACAATGAGCAGTTCTTC.

The CDR3 nucleotides are TGCGCCAGCAGACCGACAGGAGGGGGGAAGGCCGCTTTCTTT. Translated, it gives CASRPTGGGKAAFF. The chain employs TRBV5-1 and TRBJ1-1; D may be TRBD1 (6 bases). The V end lost 5 bases, the J end lost 11 bases, and 22 bases lay between the germline ends. Germline V CDR1 and CDR2: SGHRS, YFSETQ. The CDR3 sequence is 14 residues long.

The chain couples TRBV4-1 to TRBJ2-7; D possibly corresponds to TRBD2 (5 bases). V was cut by 1 base and J by 9 bases, with 13 bases left in between. Germline V gives CDR1 MGHRA, CDR2 YSYEKL. This CDR3 comprises 13 residues. CDR3 region: CASSQVPLSGQYF. The CDR3 coding sequence is TGCGCCAGCAGCCAAGTCCCCCTAAGCGGGCAGTACTTC.

The CDR3 DNA reads TGTGCCAGCAGCTTCCCCGCGGTGGACTATGGCTACACCTTC. It is translated as CASSFPAVDYGYTF. J is TRBJ1-2 and V is TRBV28; D uncertain. V was clipped by 6 bases and J by 3 bases, with 14 bases between them. CDR1 and CDR2 (germline): MDHEN, SYDVKM. CDR3 size: 14 residues.

This chain joins TRBV28 and TRBJ1-1; unclear D gene. Trimming cost V 1 base and J 1 base, with 7 bases left between them. CDR1 MDHEN and CDR2 SYDVKM come from the germline V gene. The CDR3 is 14 residues long. The CDR3 here is CASSLLAPNTEAFF. In DNA, the CDR3 is TGTGCCAGCAGTTTATTGGCACCGAACACTGAAGCTTTCTTT.

The sample holds one count of this clone. The rearrangement joins TRBV28 to TRBJ2-7; 15 bases align to TRBD2. This CDR3 has 16 residues. CDR1 MDHEN and CDR2 SYDVKM come from the germline V gene. V shed 5 bases and J 5 bases; nucleotides not matched to a gene: 7. The CDR3 nucleotides read TGTGCCAGCAGTCTGGGACTAGCGGGAGGTCACGACGAGCAGTACTTC. Translated: CASSLGLAGGHDEQYF.

The chain has TRBV7-9 and TRBJ1-2; D remains ambiguous. V lost 4 bases to trimming and J lost 0 bases, with 9 bases between them. This CDR3 spans 14 amino acids. Germline CDR1 SEHNR, CDR2 FQNEAQ (reference sequence). The CDR3 DNA reads TGTGCCAGCAGCTCTAGCTTAACTAACTATGGCTACACCTTC. Protein: CASSSSLTNYGYTF. Variable domain in full (rest from reference TRBV7-9 and TRBJ1-2): DTGVSQNPRHKITKRGQNVTFRCDPISEHNRLYWYRQTLGQGPEFLTYFQNEAQLEKSRLLSDRFSAERPKGSFSTLEIQRTEQGDSAMYLCASSSSLTNYGYTFGSGTRLTVV.

This chain joins TRBV19 and TRBJ1-2; unclear D gene. There are 13 residues in the CDR3. Germline V gene lookup returns CDR1 LNHDA and CDR2 SQIVND (reference sequence). Trimming pared 7 bases from V and 3 bases from J, leaving 12 bases between. CDR3 loop: CASTTPGYYGYTF. CDR3 sequence (DNA): TGTGCCAGTACCACCCCCGGTTACTATGGCTACACCTTC.

The V and J genes are TRBV5-1 and TRBJ2-7, with D perhaps matching TRBD2 (7 bases). The V and J ends lost 4 bases and 1 base respectively, with 12 bases between them. This CDR3 is built from 14 residues. The germline gives CDR1 SGHRS, CDR2 YFSETQ. Written as DNA, the CDR3 is TGCGCCAGCAGCAGGGGGGGTGGTTCCTACGAGCAGTACTTC. This sequence encodes CASSRGGGSYEQYF.

This clone was observed a single time. The chain couples TRBV7-9 to TRBJ2-7; TRBD2 aligns across 8 bases. CDR1 and CDR2 (germline): SEHNR, FQNEAQ (reference sequence). This CDR3 has 14 residues. J lost 2 bases, V lost 4 bases, and 4 bases had no gene match. The CDR3 DNA reads as TGTGCCAGCAGCTCGAGCGGGAGCACCTACGAGCAGTACTTC. Translating gives CASSSSGSTYEQYF.

The chain carries TRBV5-1 and TRBJ2-3, with TRBD2 matching over 9 bases. This CDR3 spans 17 amino acids. With V trimmed by 3 bases and J by 0 bases, 8 bases remained unmatched. Looked up from germline, CDR1 is SGHRS and CDR2 is YFSETQ. In DNA form, the CDR3 reads TGCGCCAGCAGCTGGAGACTAGCGGTAGTTAGCACAGATACGCAGTATTTT. As protein: CASSWRLAVVSTDTQYF.

The chain combines TRBV5-1 with TRBJ1-1; a weak D match, TRBD1 (6 bases). V was clipped by 6 bases and J by 2 bases, with 20 bases between them. The germline gives CDR1 SGHRS, CDR2 YFSETQ. The CDR3 is 16 amino acids. For the CDR3, the DNA is TGCGCCAGCACTGAGAGACCGGACAGCTCCAACACTGAAGCTTTCTTT. It yields the protein CASTERPDSSNTEAFF.

In this sample, this clone turned up once. V gene TRBV7-9 combines with J gene TRBJ1-1, with D perhaps TRBD1 (6 bases). V was trimmed by 5 bases and J by 2 bases, leaving 15 bases between them. This CDR3 comprises 15 residues. CDR1 and CDR2 from the germline V gene are SEHNR and FQNEAQ (reference sequence). CDR3 coding DNA: TGTGCCAGCAGCACCCACGGGACACCAAACACTGAAGCTTTCTTT. Protein product: CASSTHGTPNTEAFF. The complete variable domain, with remaining parts taken from reference TRBV7-9 and TRBJ1-1, reads DTGVSQNPRHKITKRGQNVTFRCDPISEHNRLYWYRQTLGQGPEFLTYFQNEAQLEKSRLLSDRFSAERPKGSFSTLEIQRTEQGDSAMYLCASSTHGTPNTEAFFGQGTRLTVV.

Written as DNA, the CDR3 is TGTGCCAGCAGTGCCGGGCCCCCTGAGACCCAGTACTTC. Amino acid sequence: CASSAGPPETQYF. The chain carries TRBV6-1 and TRBJ2-5; D not certain. The germline V gene encodes CDR1 MNHNS and CDR2 SASEGT. The ends were cut back, 4 bases at V and 5 bases at J, with 11 bases in the middle. This CDR3 is 13 amino acids long.

The genes are TRBV18 and TRBJ2-5, with TRBD1 as a possible D gene (6 bases). Between the trimmed V and J ends, which lost 3 bases and 1 base, there was a span of 12 bases. Germline lookup yields CDR1 KGHSH and CDR2 LQKENI. This CDR3 region has 15 residues. The CDR3: CASSPIRTAQETQYF. DNA for the CDR3: TGTGCCAGCTCACCCATCCGGACAGCCCAAGAGACCCAGTACTTC.

J is TRBJ1-3 and V is TRBV9, with 8 bases lining up with TRBD1. With V trimmed by 4 bases and J by 1 base, 7 bases remained unmatched. The CDR3 extends over 16 amino acids. Per the germline V gene, CDR1 is SGDLS and CDR2 is YYNGEE. The CDR3 coding sequence is TGTGCCAGCAGCCCAGGGACAGGACATTCTGGAAACACCATATATTTT. It translates to CASSPGTGHSGNTIYF.

Worth noting for this clone: The identical CDR3 is also encoded by other nucleotide sequences in the sample. The chain has TRBV5-1 and TRBJ1-1; a weak D match, TRBD1 (6 bases). Germline values: CDR1 SGHRS, CDR2 YFSETQ. Trimming pared 3 bases from V and 1 base from J, leaving 10 bases between. The CDR3 is 14 residues long. CDR3 residues: CASSSGQPNTEAFF. CDR3 nucleotide sequence: TGCGCCAGCAGCTCTGGACAGCCGAACACTGAAGCTTTCTTT.

The chain joins TRBV25-1 to TRBJ2-7; TRBD1 or TRBD2 may be the D gene (5 bases each). This CDR3 contains 14 residues. The germline V and J ends were trimmed by 3 bases and 2 bases, with 11 bases remaining between them. Germline V lookup: CDR1 MGHDK, CDR2 SYGVNS. As DNA, the CDR3 is TGTGCCAGCAGTGATCCGGGACGCACCTACGAGCAGTACTTC. The encoded protein is CASSDPGRTYEQYF.

Concerning this clone: Additional DNA sequences in this sample encode the identical CDR3. V and J are TRBV28 and TRBJ2-7; no clear D. The V gene's germline CDR1 is MDHEN and CDR2 SYDVKM. V was cut by 5 bases and J by 3 bases, with 5 bases left in between. The CDR3 runs 11 residues. The CDR3 DNA is TGTGCCAGCAGTACACTCTACGAGCAGTACTTC. This encodes CASSTLYEQYF.

In regard to this clone: Additional DNA sequences in this sample encode the identical CDR3. V is TRBV5-1 and J is TRBJ2-5; TRBD1 matches at 7 bases. The germline V gene encodes CDR1 SGHRS and CDR2 YFSETQ. The CDR3 covers 11 residues. V was pared by 5 bases and J by 5 bases, with 0 bases of the junction left unmatched. The CDR3, as DNA: TGCGCCAGCAGAGGGGGCGAGACCCAGTACTTC. Its translation is CASRGGETQYF. The full variable domain, its missing parts supplied by reference TRBV5-1 and TRBJ2-5, is KAGVTQTPRYLIKTRGQQVTLSCSPISGHRSVSWYQQTPGQGLQFLFEYFSETQRNKGNFPGRFSGRQFSNSRSEMNVSTLELGDSALYLCASRGGETQYFGPGTRLLVL.

As regards this clone: The junction departs from the called germline gene at one end, perhaps through a read error. V usage is TRBV30 and J usage is TRBJ2-5; D gene ambiguous. Germline loops: CDR1 GTSNPN, CDR2 SVGIG (reference sequence). The CDR3 runs 12 residues. CDR3 sequence reads: CAWKRFFESQYF. The CDR3, as DNA: TGTGCCTGGAAGAGATTTTTCGAGAGCCAGTACTTC.

Turning to this clone: Within the sample, other DNA sequences also encode this same CDR3. V gene TRBV5-1 combines with J gene TRBJ2-2; no firm D call. Trimming removed 2 bases from V and 0 bases from J, with 2 bases in between. Germline values: CDR1 SGHRS, CDR2 YFSETQ. This CDR3 has 13 residues. In DNA form, the CDR3 reads TGCGCCAGCAGCTTTCCGAACACCGGGGAGCTGTTTTTT. Translation gives CASSFPNTGELFF.

The CDR3 DNA follows: TGTGCCAGCTCACTGCGGCAGGGGGGGGACAATGAGCAGTTCTTC. Translating gives CASSLRQGGDNEQFF. The rearrangement links TRBV18 to TRBJ2-1; D is tentatively TRBD1 or TRBD2 (7 bases each). The CDR3 has 15 residues. The germline V gene has CDR1 KGHSH and CDR2 LQKENI. V was trimmed by 4 bases and J by 5 bases, leaving 15 bases between them.

V and J are TRBV28 and TRBJ2-3, with D perhaps assigned TRBD1 or TRBD2 (5 bases each). Trimming left V 3 bases short and J 6 bases short, with 13 bases between. Germline-derived CDR1 and CDR2 are MDHEN and SYDVKM. This CDR3 is built from 14 residues. Here the CDR3 reads CASSLQGVADTQYF. CDR3 DNA: TGTGCCAGCAGTTTGCAGGGAGTAGCGGATACGCAGTATTTT.

The chain links TRBV19 to TRBJ2-5; the D is unclear. The ends were cut back, 5 bases at V and 4 bases at J, with 17 bases in the middle. The CDR3 length is 15 residues. Germline assignment: CDR1 LNHDA and CDR2 SQIVND (reference sequence). The CDR3 coding sequence is TGTGCCAGTAGTTTTATGCTTCTTCCCCTAGAGACCCAGTACTTC. Amino acid sequence: CASSFMLLPLETQYF.

The rearrangement uses TRBV5-1 and TRBJ2-1; D tentatively reads TRBD1 or TRBD2 (7 bases each). The CDR3 sequence is 15 residues long. Germline V gene lookup returns CDR1 SGHRS and CDR2 YFSETQ. V lost 4 bases and J lost 2, with 13 bases in between. The CDR3 sequence is CASSPQGGTYNEQFF. Written as DNA, the CDR3 is TGCGCCAGCAGCCCGCAGGGGGGGACCTACAATGAGCAGTTCTTC.

V gene TRBV28 combines with J gene TRBJ1-1; D remains unclear. The CDR3 has 13 amino acids. Germline values: CDR1 MDHEN, CDR2 SYDVKM. Trimming stripped 2 bases from V and 7 bases from J, with 11 bases between. Here the CDR3 reads CASSLNPELEAFF. CDR3 nucleotides: TGTGCCAGCAGTTTAAACCCGGAACTTGAAGCTTTCTTT.